The next 21 T cell receptor beta chains were all read from a single sample in a study of beta chain features in type 1 diabetes. Reverse transcribing all isolated RNA meant expressed TCRB transcripts were sequenced. Here immunoSEQ multiplex PCR was the method, and the copy in TCRdb shows in-frame clones only, minus some. The sample records about 250,000 clones, 13% to 15% being singletons. Sequencing input: naive CD4+ T cells from blood. The receptors here all came from a woman aged 40 to 55 in good health.

This clone has a handful of counts. This chain connects TRBV11-2 to TRBJ2-5; D is possibly TRBD2 (7 bases). The CDR3 has 17 amino acids. CDR1 and CDR2 from the germline V gene are SGHAT and FQNNGV. V was cut by 2 bases and J by 0 bases, with 16 bases left in between. The CDR3 nucleotides read TGTGCCAGCAGCTTATTTGGTGGGGGGGCGTACCAAGAGACCCAGTACTTC. Amino acids: CASSLFGGGAYQETQYF.

The V and J genes are TRBV2 and TRBJ2-5; 7 bases align to TRBD1. The CDR3 extends over 15 amino acids. V trimming: 3 bases; J trimming: 4 bases; junction bases outside the gene matches: 8. The germline V gene encodes CDR1 SNHLY and CDR2 FYNNEI. The CDR3 nucleotides read TGTGCCAGCAGTGACCCGACAGGGCCCCCAGAGACCCAGTACTTC. Its protein is CASSDPTGPPETQYF.

This clone was recorded a few times. The V gene is TRBV9, the J gene TRBJ1-2, with 8 bases that match TRBD1. The CDR3 spans 15 residues. Germline trimming cut 0 bases from V and 3 bases from J; bases unmatched to any gene: 4. CDR1 SGDLS and CDR2 YYNGEE come from the germline V gene. The CDR3: CASSVGGTGHYGYTF. CDR3 sequence (DNA): TGTGCCAGCAGCGTAGGGGGGACAGGACACTATGGCTACACCTTC.

This chain uses TRBV7-8 with TRBJ1-1, with TRBD1 matching 7 bases. The CDR3 has 13 residues. CDR1 is SGHVS, CDR2 FQNEAQ, per germline. V shed 4 bases, J shed 5 bases, and the junction held 4 bases outside the gene matches. In nucleotides, the CDR3 is TGTGCCAGCAGCTACGGGACAGCTACTGAAGCTTTCTTT. The encoded protein is CASSYGTATEAFF. The complete variable domain, with remaining parts taken from reference TRBV7-8 and TRBJ1-1, reads GAGVSQSPRYKVAKRGQDVALRCDPISGHVSLFWYQQALGQGPEFLTYFQNEAQLDKSGLPSDRFFAERPEGSVSTLKIQRTQQEDSAVYLCASSYGTATEAFFGQGTRLTVV.

The rearrangement uses TRBV9 and TRBJ1-4, with 9 bases lining up with TRBD1. After removal of 1 base from V and 8 bases from J, the junction contained 3 bases not matched to a gene. Germline assignment: CDR1 SGDLS and CDR2 YYNGEE. The CDR3 has 14 amino acids. The CDR3 loop is CASSVYGTGEKLFF. The DNA of the CDR3 is TGTGCCAGCAGCGTATACGGGACAGGGGAAAAACTGTTTTTT.

This clone came up a few times. Other DNA sequences from this sample encode an identical CDR3 as well. The rearrangement links TRBV27 to TRBJ2-7; the D gene is possibly TRBD1 (6 bases). Germline loops: CDR1 MNHEY, CDR2 SMNVEV (reference sequence). There are 14 residues in the CDR3. V shed 5 bases and J shed 4 bases, with 15 bases lying between them. The CDR3 region has the DNA TGTGCCAGCAGTCCGAGGACAGCCCCTTACGAGCAGTACTTC. Its protein product is CASSPRTAPYEQYF.

V gene TRBV13 combines with J gene TRBJ2-3; tentatively, D is TRBD2 (5 bases). V shed 4 bases and J shed 2 bases, with 19 bases lying between them. Germline assignment: CDR1 PRHDT and CDR2 FYEKMQ (reference sequence). The CDR3 runs 17 residues. The CDR3 region is CASSYPVGRENTDTQYF. The CDR3 DNA reads TGTGCCAGCAGCTACCCAGTGGGCCGGGAAAACACAGATACGCAGTATTTT.

The rearrangement joins TRBV2 to TRBJ1-2; D is perhaps TRBD1 (6 bases). The CDR3 has 15 amino acids. CDR1 and CDR2 from the germline V gene are SNHLY and FYNNEI. V shed 7 bases and J shed 4 bases, with 19 bases lying between them. This chain's CDR3 is CASTQYLGAGYGYTF. Written as DNA, the CDR3 is TGTGCCAGCACCCAATATTTGGGGGCGGGCTATGGCTACACCTTC.

The chain joins TRBV7-6 to TRBJ2-3; TRBD2 aligns across 8 bases. V shed 3 bases, J shed 3 bases, and the junction held 11 bases outside the gene matches. Germline CDR1 is SGHVS and CDR2 is FNYEAQ. There are 17 residues in the CDR3. CDR3 sequence reads: CASSFRLVAGRTDTQYF. CDR3 DNA: TGTGCCAGCAGCTTCCGACTGGTAGCGGGGAGGACAGATACGCAGTATTTT. Filled out from reference TRBV7-6 and TRBJ2-3, the complete variable domain reads GAGVSQSPRYKVTKRGQDVALRCDPISGHVSLYWYRQALGQGPEFLTYFNYEAQQDKSGLPNDRFSAERPEGSISTLTIQRTEQRDSAMYRCASSFRLVAGRTDTQYFGPGTRLTVL.

V is TRBV9 and J is TRBJ2-3, with TRBD1 identical over 8 bases. The germline V gene has CDR1 SGDLS and CDR2 YYNGEE. V gave up 0 bases and J gave up 4 bases; unmatched junction bases: 4. The CDR3 is 15 residues long. The CDR3 sequence: CASSVVQGASDTQYF. The CDR3 DNA follows: TGTGCCAGCAGCGTAGTTCAGGGGGCCTCAGATACGCAGTATTTT.

This clone was counted between two and nine times. This chain joins TRBV6-5 and TRBJ2-7, with 8 bases identical to TRBD2. This CDR3 region has 16 residues. Germline V gene lookup returns CDR1 MNHEY and CDR2 SVGAGI. V was clipped by 0 bases and J by 0 bases; unmatched bases: 4. CDR3 residues: CASSYSSRGGSYEQYF. DNA of the CDR3: TGTGCCAGCAGTTACTCAAGTCGGGGGGGCTCCTACGAGCAGTACTTC.

The chain combines TRBV11-2 with TRBJ2-7, with 8 bases matching TRBD2. V trimming: 5 bases; J trimming: 6 bases; junction bases outside the gene matches: 12. Germline-derived CDR1 and CDR2 are SGHAT and FQNNGV. The CDR3 length is 15 residues. The CDR3 sequence is CASSPWGSGVPEQYF. The CDR3 DNA reads TGTGCCAGCAGCCCCTGGGGTAGCGGGGTTCCCGAGCAGTACTTC.

The sample holds a few counts of this clone. The chain has TRBV6-5 and TRBJ2-5, with D perhaps matching TRBD2 (7 bases). The V gene lost 0 bases and the J gene lost 5 bases, with 16 bases spanning the gap. CDR1 MNHEY and CDR2 SVGAGI come from the germline V gene. The CDR3 is made up of 16 amino acids. The CDR3 DNA follows: TGTGCCAGCAGTTACTCGAGTCGTGGGGGGGCGGAGACCCAGTACTTC. Protein product: CASSYSSRGGAETQYF.

This clone was counted only a few times. This chain links TRBV7-2 with TRBJ2-3, with 8 bases matching TRBD2. The CDR3 length is 16 residues. The V and J ends lost 5 bases and 1 base, in that order; junction bases with no gene match: 8. The germline CDR1 and CDR2 sequences are SGHTA and FQGNSA. The CDR3 loop is CASSPAGGVGTDTQYF. DNA of the CDR3: TGTGCCAGCAGCCCCGCGGGGGGTGTAGGCACAGATACGCAGTATTTT.

In this sample, this clone turned up a few times. The chain employs TRBV7-2 and TRBJ2-7; D remains unclear. The CDR3 is 14 amino acids. The germline V gene has CDR1 SGHTA and CDR2 FQGNSA. Trimming removed 1 base from V and 4 bases from J, with 11 bases in between. This chain's CDR3 is CASSLVSSIYEQYF. The DNA for the CDR3 is TGTGCCAGCAGCTTAGTGAGCTCAATTTACGAGCAGTACTTC.

The chain uses TRBV7-2 and TRBJ2-3, with 11 bases fitting TRBD1. V shed 2 bases and J 1 base; nucleotides not matched to a gene: 5. Germline V gene data show CDR1 as SGHTA and CDR2 as FQGNSA. This CDR3 is 17 amino acids long. CDR3 sequence reads: CASSLSPGQGGTDTQYF. CDR3 in DNA: TGTGCCAGCAGCTTATCCCCGGGACAGGGGGGCACAGATACGCAGTATTTT.

This clone was detected ten times or more. This sequence joins TRBV29-1 and TRBJ1-1; D gene uncertain. This CDR3 is built from 11 residues. CDR1 is SQVTM and CDR2 is ANQGSEA in the germline V gene. Trimming stripped 4 bases from V and 5 bases from J, with 8 bases between. The CDR3 here is CSVGGSTEAFF. Written as DNA, the CDR3 is TGCAGCGTTGGTGGCAGTACTGAAGCTTTCTTT.

This clone has ten or more counts. The V and J genes are TRBV29-1 and TRBJ2-7; 7 bases are shared with TRBD1. There are 13 residues in the CDR3. V shed 2 bases, J shed 5 bases, and the junction held 6 bases outside the gene matches. Germline V gene data show CDR1 as SQVTM and CDR2 as ANQGSEA. The CDR3 region has the DNA TGCAGCGTTGAAAGGGGACAGCGAGACGAGCAGTACTTC. Protein product: CSVERGQRDEQYF.

This clone occurred a few times. The chain carries TRBV6-6 and TRBJ1-5; D remains unclear. The V end lost 2 bases, the J end lost 3 bases, and 8 bases lay between the germline ends. Per germline, CDR1 MNHNY and CDR2 SVGAGI (reference sequence). The CDR3 is made up of 14 amino acids. The CDR3 protein is CASSYREANQPQHF. The DNA of the CDR3 is TGTGCCAGCAGTTACAGGGAGGCCAATCAGCCCCAGCATTTT.

This chain uses TRBV19 with TRBJ2-1; a possible D gene is TRBD1 (5 bases). The CDR3 runs to 15 residues. Trimming shortened V by 7 bases and J by 5 bases, and 18 bases separated the two germline ends. Germline V gene lookup returns CDR1 LNHDA and CDR2 SQIVND (reference sequence). CDR3 residues: CASTRQPIQNNEQFF. Written as DNA, the CDR3 is TGTGCCAGTACCCGACAGCCTATACAAAACAATGAGCAGTTCTTC.

The chain links TRBV9 to TRBJ2-7; 7 bases map to TRBD2. The trim removed 0 bases at V and 3 bases at J, leaving 6 bases unmatched. CDR3 length equals 15 residues. CDR1 SGDLS and CDR2 YYNGEE come from the germline V gene. DNA for the CDR3: TGTGCCAGCAGCGTAGCACCAGCGGGGAACTACGAGCAGTACTTC. It encodes CASSVAPAGNYEQYF. The full variable domain, rest sourced from reference TRBV9 and TRBJ2-7, is DSGVTQTPKHLITATGQRVTLRCSPRSGDLSVYWYQQSLDQGLQFLIQYYNGEERAKGNILERFSAQQFPDLHSELNLSSLELGDSALYFCASSVAPAGNYEQYFGPGTRLTVT.